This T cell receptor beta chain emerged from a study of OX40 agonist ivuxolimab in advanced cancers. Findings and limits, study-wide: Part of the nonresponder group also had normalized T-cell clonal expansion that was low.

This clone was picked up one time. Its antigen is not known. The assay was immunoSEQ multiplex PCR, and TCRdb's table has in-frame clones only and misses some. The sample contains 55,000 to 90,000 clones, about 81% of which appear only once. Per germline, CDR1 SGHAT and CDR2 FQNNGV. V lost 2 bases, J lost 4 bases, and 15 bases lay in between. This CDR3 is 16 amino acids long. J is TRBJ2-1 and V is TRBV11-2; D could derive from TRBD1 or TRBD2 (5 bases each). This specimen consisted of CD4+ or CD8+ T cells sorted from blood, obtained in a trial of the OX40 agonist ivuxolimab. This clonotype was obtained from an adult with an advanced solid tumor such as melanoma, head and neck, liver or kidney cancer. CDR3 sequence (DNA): TGTGCCAGCAGCTTAAAAGGGGCGGGTTGGTACAATGAGCAGTTCTTC. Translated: CASSLKGAGWYNEQFF.